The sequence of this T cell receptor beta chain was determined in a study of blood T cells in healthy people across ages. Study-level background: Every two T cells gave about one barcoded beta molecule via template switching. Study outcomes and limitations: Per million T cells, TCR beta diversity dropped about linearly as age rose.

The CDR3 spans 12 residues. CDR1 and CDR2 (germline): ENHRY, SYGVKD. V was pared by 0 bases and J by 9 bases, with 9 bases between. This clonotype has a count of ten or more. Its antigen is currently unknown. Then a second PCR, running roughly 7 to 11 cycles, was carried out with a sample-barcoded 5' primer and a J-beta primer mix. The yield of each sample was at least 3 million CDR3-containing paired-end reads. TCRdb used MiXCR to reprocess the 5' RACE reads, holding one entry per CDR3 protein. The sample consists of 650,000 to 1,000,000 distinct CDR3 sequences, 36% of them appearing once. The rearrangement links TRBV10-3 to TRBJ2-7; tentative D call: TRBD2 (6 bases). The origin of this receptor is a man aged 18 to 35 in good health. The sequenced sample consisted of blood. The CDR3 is CAISESMGGQYF. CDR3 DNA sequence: TGTGCCATCAGTGAGTCGATGGGAGGGCAGTACTTC.